This T cell receptor beta chain was profiled in a study of CD8+CD57+ T cells in acquired aplastic anemia. Whole-study context: Sorted cells (CD4+ and CD8+) yielded DNA amounts that averaged around 3.5 ug. Notes on the study in general: Both patients and controls carried the same twenty-nine CD8+ CDR3 sequences.

This clonotype was detected only a few times. Its target is unknown. All patients picked for sequencing had shown, by flow cytometry, an expansion of CD8+CD57+ cells. The study profiled TCR beta VDJ and CDR3 using genomic DNA as template. TCRdb re-called the reads through MiXCR, storing one row per CDR3 protein. The sample carries around 200,000 distinct CDR3 sequences, over 55% recorded once. This clonotype was sampled from a human donor with aplastic anemia. Sequenced: sorted CD4+, CD8+, or CD8+CD57+ T cells (not recorded which) from PBMCs.

CDR3 nucleotide sequence: TGCAGTGCAACGGGACTAGCGGGACCTGCGTACAATGAGCAGTTCTTC. It specifies CSATGLAGPAYNEQFF. V usage is TRBV20-1 and J usage is TRBJ2-1, with 13 bases aligning to TRBD2. Germline V gene data show CDR1 as DFQATT and CDR2 as SNEGSKA (reference sequence). V was clipped by 6 bases and J by 4 bases; unmatched bases: 9. The CDR3 consists of 16 residues.